Presented here are 21 T cell receptor beta chains from one specimen sequenced in a study of cytomegalovirus exposure and HLA in healthy donors. PCR used 60 Vbeta primers and 13 Jbeta primers. TCRdb's table, derived via immunoSEQ multiplex PCR, lists solely in-frame clones and lacks some. Of about 210,000 clones listed, roughly 80% were seen once; the top ten hold approximately 2.8%. Input material: PBMCs. These receptors all stem from a man aged 25 to 40 in good health and CMV-seronegative.

V is TRBV6-6 and J is TRBJ1-4; D ambiguous. V lost 7 bases to trimming and J lost 7 bases, with 10 bases between them. Germline V gene data show CDR1 as MNHNY and CDR2 as SVGAGI (reference sequence). The CDR3 extends over 12 amino acids. The CDR3 DNA reads as TGTGCCAGCAAAAAAGGGAGTGAAAAACTGTTTTTT. Protein sequence: CASKKGSEKLFF.

V usage is TRBV6-6 and J usage is TRBJ2-7, with 8 bases aligning to TRBD2. The germline V gene has CDR1 MNHNY and CDR2 SVGAGI (reference sequence). Trimming removed 0 bases from V and 5 bases from J; junction bases left unmatched: 9. This CDR3 contains 16 residues. Here the CDR3 reads CASSYSIALGRDEQYF. CDR3 DNA: TGTGCCAGCAGTTACTCGATAGCCCTCGGGAGGGACGAGCAGTACTTC.

There are a few counts of this clone. This chain joins TRBV7-9 and TRBJ1-1; D possibly corresponds to TRBD1 (5 bases). The CDR3 runs 15 residues. Trimming cost V 5 bases and J 2 bases, with 15 bases left between them. CDR1 SEHNR and CDR2 FQNEAQ come from the germline V gene (reference sequence). The CDR3 reads CASSARDQGNTEAFF. The CDR3 DNA follows: TGTGCCAGCAGCGCCCGAGACCAGGGAAACACTGAAGCTTTCTTT.

This clone was seen a few times. The V gene is TRBV4-2, the J gene TRBJ2-3, with TRBD2 identical over 11 bases. V was pared by 3 bases and J by 7 bases, with 9 bases of the junction left unmatched. The CDR3 loop spans 16 amino acids. From germline, CDR1 is LGHNA and CDR2 YNFKEQ. In DNA, the CDR3 is TGTGCCAGCAGCCACGAGGGGACTAGCGGTGGTTATACGCAGTATTTT. It specifies CASSHEGTSGGYTQYF.

The DNA of the CDR3 is TGTGCCAGCAGTTACGGGTGGACAACCACTGCAGATACGCAGTATTTT. Its translation is CASSYGWTTTADTQYF. The rearrangement joins TRBV6-5 to TRBJ2-3, with D tentatively TRBD1 (5 bases). Trimming took 2 bases from V and 4 from J, leaving 16 bases between them. The CDR3 totals 16 residues. Germline CDR1 is MNHEY and CDR2 is SVGAGI.

The chain carries TRBV2 and TRBJ2-7; 8 positions agree with TRBD1. Trimming cost V 6 bases and J 1 base; bases outside gene matches: 5. The germline V gene has CDR1 SNHLY and CDR2 FYNNEI. CDR3 length equals 14 residues. The chain's CDR3 is CASRDRVTSYEQYF. CDR3 coding DNA: TGTGCCAGCAGGGACAGGGTTACGTCCTACGAGCAGTACTTC.

The J gene is TRBJ2-5, the V gene TRBV2; 8 nucleotides line up with TRBD1. The V segment lost 5 bases and the J segment 1 base; nucleotides outside the gene matches: 6. CDR1 is SNHLY and CDR2 is FYNNEI in the germline V gene. The CDR3 spans 15 residues. CDR3 in amino acids: CASSQDRGGQETQYF. DNA for the CDR3: TGTGCCAGCAGTCAAGACAGGGGAGGCCAAGAGACCCAGTACTTC.

The chain couples TRBV28 to TRBJ2-2; the match to TRBD2 covers 9 bases. The CDR3 runs to 17 residues. CDR1 is MDHEN and CDR2 is SYDVKM in the germline V gene. V was clipped by 4 bases and J by 1 base; unmatched bases: 7. CDR3 region: CASSSQLTSGNTGELFF. The CDR3 DNA sequence: TGTGCCAGCAGTTCCCAACTGACTAGCGGGAACACCGGGGAGCTGTTTTTT.

This clone was recorded once. The chain carries TRBV5-1 and TRBJ2-3; 8 bases fit TRBD1. Germline-derived CDR1 and CDR2 are SGHRS and YFSETQ. There are 15 residues in the CDR3. The J segment lost 6 bases and the V segment lost 0 bases, leaving 6 bases of the junction unmatched. Here the CDR3 reads CASSLAPTGADTQYF. In DNA, the CDR3 is TGCGCCAGCAGCTTGGCACCGACAGGGGCTGATACGCAGTATTTT.

This chain joins TRBV19 and TRBJ2-7; D not certain. V was trimmed by 3 bases and J by 1 base, leaving 22 bases between them. Germline lookup yields CDR1 LNHDA and CDR2 SQIVND (reference sequence). This CDR3 has 18 amino acids. CDR3 in amino acids: CASSMSSPRHARSYEQYF. As DNA, the CDR3 is TGTGCCAGTAGTATGTCTTCCCCTCGACATGCACGATCCTACGAGCAGTACTTC.

The chain uses TRBV6-5 and TRBJ1-3, with 9 bases matching TRBD1. The germline CDR1 and CDR2 sequences are MNHEY and SVGAGI. This CDR3 is 16 amino acids long. V dropped 4 bases and J dropped 1; count of bases not matched to a gene: 5. DNA for the CDR3: TGTGCCAGCAGTTCGACAGGGGGAAGATCTGGAAACACCATATATTTT. Protein: CASSSTGGRSGNTIYF.

The genes are TRBV18 and TRBJ1-2, with 7 positions matching TRBD1. The CDR3 is 15 amino acids. The germline CDR1 and CDR2 sequences are KGHSH and LQKENI. V gave up 3 bases and J gave up 5 bases; unmatched junction bases: 9. The CDR3 sequence: CASSPNSGGGYGYTF. The CDR3 DNA follows: TGTGCCAGCTCACCTAATTCAGGGGGTGGATATGGCTACACCTTC.

This clone came up once. The rearrangement uses TRBV5-1 and TRBJ2-7, with a weak D call TRBD2 (6 bases). The CDR3 is made up of 15 amino acids. V lost 5 bases and J 6 bases, leaving 21 bases between the germline ends. Germline assignment: CDR1 SGHRS and CDR2 YFSETQ. In DNA form, the CDR3 reads TGCGCCAGCAGTTTCGCCCAGGGTGTGGGGGGCGAGCAGTACTTC. Protein sequence: CASSFAQGVGGEQYF.

This clone has only a few counts. The rearrangement joins TRBV2 to TRBJ1-4, with TRBD1 matching over 10 bases. V trimming: 6 bases; J trimming: 8 bases; junction bases outside the gene matches: 18. The CDR3 covers 18 residues. CDR1 and CDR2 from the germline V gene are SNHLY and FYNNEI. The CDR3 DNA is TGTGCCAGCAGCGATTACGGGACAGGGGAGGGAATCCGGGAAAAACTGTTTTTT. This sequence encodes CASSDYGTGEGIREKLFF.

The J gene is TRBJ1-1, the V gene TRBV28; the match to TRBD1 covers 10 bases. The CDR3 loop spans 15 amino acids. The J segment lost 4 bases and the V segment lost 4 bases, leaving 6 bases of the junction unmatched. Per the germline V gene, CDR1 is MDHEN and CDR2 is SYDVKM. The CDR3 bases are TGTGCCAGCAGTTGGACAGGGGGGGTAGGCACTGAAGCTTTCTTT. Translating it yields CASSWTGGVGTEAFF.

The chain carries TRBV9 and TRBJ1-2; D might be TRBD1 (5 bases). Germline V gene data show CDR1 as SGDLS and CDR2 as YYNGEE. This CDR3 is built from 16 residues. V lost 0 bases and J 5 bases, leaving 17 bases between the germline ends. CDR3 sequence reads: CASSVEAGPQVYGYTF. CDR3 bases: TGTGCCAGCAGCGTAGAAGCGGGACCTCAAGTATATGGCTACACCTTC.

The CDR3 loop is CASSKRSQGNSPLHF. CDR3 bases: TGTGCCAGCAGCAAAAGGAGCCAGGGTAATTCACCCCTCCACTTT. The V call is TRBV21-1, the J call TRBJ1-6; the table's D call, TRBD1, has no DNA check behind it. TRBV21-1 is a documented pseudogene. The CDR3 runs to 15 residues.

The chain recombines TRBV5-4 with TRBJ1-4; 7 bases fit TRBD1. The germline gives CDR1 SGHNT, CDR2 YYREEE (reference sequence). The CDR3 sequence is 17 residues long. Germline trimming cut 0 bases from V and 5 bases from J; bases unmatched to any gene: 10. CDR3 DNA: TGTGCCAGCAGCTTGGAGAGGGGGCGCGGCTCAAATGAAAAACTGTTTTTT. This codes for CASSLERGRGSNEKLFF.

V gene TRBV7-8 combines with J gene TRBJ2-7; D not certain. This CDR3 is built from 18 residues. The germline CDR1 and CDR2 sequences are SGHVS and FQNEAQ. V lost 1 base and J lost 0, with 19 bases in between. The CDR3: CASSLEVVRSKSSYEQYF. The CDR3 DNA follows: TGTGCCAGCAGCTTAGAGGTGGTGCGGTCGAAGAGCTCCTACGAGCAGTACTTC.

The CDR3 spells CASSFDSDYGYTF. The DNA for the CDR3 is TGTGCCAGCAGTTTCGACAGTGACTATGGCTACACCTTC. This sequence joins TRBV27 and TRBJ1-2; tentatively, D is TRBD1 (5 bases). This CDR3 region has 13 residues. In germline, CDR1 is MNHEY, CDR2 SMNVEV (reference sequence). Trimming cost V 3 bases and J 3 bases, with 8 bases left between them.

The table lists this clone with a few counts. This sequence joins TRBV28 and TRBJ1-1; TRBD1 might be the D (6 bases). Germline CDR1 is MDHEN and CDR2 is SYDVKM. The CDR3 is 17 amino acids. V shed 6 bases and J shed 0 bases, with 20 bases lying between them. The CDR3 coding sequence is TGTGCCAGCAGCCCCCCGGGGGGCACAGGGATGAACACTGAAGCTTTCTTT. It translates to CASSPPGGTGMNTEAFF.